This is a list of T cell receptor beta chains from one sample in a study of vaccination effects on CD4 cells after COVID-19. Antigen specificity for these receptors is unknown. The method was immunoSEQ multiplex PCR; TCRdb's version includes in-frame clones alone and lacks a portion of them. Among tens of thousands of clones listed, 65% to 80% were seen once. Sequencing was performed on CD4+ T cells from PBMCs cultured with HCoV-NL63 spike peptides, taken before COVID-19 vaccination. The receptors were sampled from a human donor who received a COVID-19 vaccine. Both conserved end residues are trimmed from each CDR3. The order of the fields is D gene, V gene, CDR3 protein. A D gene is named only where the DNA matches it firmly.

>.|TRBV15
ATSRARSMNTEAF
>.|TRBV7-9
ASSFYGGEPLH
>.|TRBV5-1
ASSLPGSGTDTQY
>TRBD1|TRBV27
ASSSDRGPGWY
>TRBD1|TRBV6-5
ASTLTGTGARELF
>.|TRBV19
ASRGELWEETQY
>.|TRBV20-1
SASVLNYGYT
>.|TRBV6-5
ASKGSSYNSPLH
>.|TRBV5-1
ASSLQQGVNEKLF
>TRBD1|TRBV7-3
ASSLGGIQGASGYT
>.|TRBV18
ASSPFSPRTEAF
>TRBD1|TRBV7-9
ASSQRAGTGINNEQF
>.|TRBV24-1
ATSAPANTGELF
>.|TRBV5-4
ASSLVNGGTDQAF
>TRBD1|TRBV24-1
ATSNRGYGYT
>.|TRBV3-1/TRBV3-2
ASSQGGVSNTEAF
>TRBD2|TRBV27
ASSLTIRGAGGISTDTQY
>.|TRBV4-2
ASSLKESGPNTEAF
>TRBD1|TRBV7-6
ASSQGQGAFNEQF
>TRBD1|TRBV2
ASSESGGLGGQVEKLF
>.|TRBV7-2
ASSPVKSTVWYGYT
>.|TRBV21-1
ASSKGPRL
>.|TRBV11-1
ASSWTGHNYGYT
>.|TRBV7-2
ASSPSYNEKLF
>.|TRBV6-5
ASSSYSQQGRNEQF
>TRBD2|TRBV7-9
ASSRLRLAPQETQY
>.|TRBV27
ASSSTVESGNTIY
>TRBD2|TRBV7-2
ASSLKSSGVTDTQY
>.|TRBV7-2
ASSLVRTGELF
>TRBD1|TRBV7-3
ASSTSTGAINNEQF
>TRBD1|TRBV24-1
ATSDAGTPRDRPLDGYT
>.|TRBV19
ASTHRAADTQY
>.|TRBV3-1/TRBV3-2
ASSNRGDGYT
>TRBD2|TRBV13
ASSLRLAGETQY
>.|TRBV19
ASTSRDGRYGYT
>.|TRBV3-1/TRBV3-2
ASSAQGGADQPQH
>.|TRBV18
ASSPSTDTQY
>.|TRBV12-3/TRBV12-4
ASSFGRVYGYT
>TRBD2|TRBV15
ATSRGDQAGTQY
>.|TRBV7-2
ASSLVGQGSFGNTIY
>.|TRBV6-5
ASNRSGYQETQY
>TRBD1|TRBV9
ASIPLGGQGGTEAF
>.|TRBV19
ASSISGQRSNQPQH
>.|TRBV27
ASSLSFGNIQY